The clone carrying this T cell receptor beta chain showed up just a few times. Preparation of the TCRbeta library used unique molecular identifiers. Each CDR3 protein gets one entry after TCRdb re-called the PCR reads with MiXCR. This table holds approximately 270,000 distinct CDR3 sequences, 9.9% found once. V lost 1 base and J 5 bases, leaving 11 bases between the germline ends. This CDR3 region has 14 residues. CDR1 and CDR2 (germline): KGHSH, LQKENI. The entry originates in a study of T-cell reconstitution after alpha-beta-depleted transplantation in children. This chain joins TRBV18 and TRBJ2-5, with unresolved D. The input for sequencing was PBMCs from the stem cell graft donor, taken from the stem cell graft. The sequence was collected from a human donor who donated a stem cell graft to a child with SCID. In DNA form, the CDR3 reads TGTGCCAGCTCACCACTTCAGACAACGGAGACCCAGTACTTC. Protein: CASSPLQTTETQYF.